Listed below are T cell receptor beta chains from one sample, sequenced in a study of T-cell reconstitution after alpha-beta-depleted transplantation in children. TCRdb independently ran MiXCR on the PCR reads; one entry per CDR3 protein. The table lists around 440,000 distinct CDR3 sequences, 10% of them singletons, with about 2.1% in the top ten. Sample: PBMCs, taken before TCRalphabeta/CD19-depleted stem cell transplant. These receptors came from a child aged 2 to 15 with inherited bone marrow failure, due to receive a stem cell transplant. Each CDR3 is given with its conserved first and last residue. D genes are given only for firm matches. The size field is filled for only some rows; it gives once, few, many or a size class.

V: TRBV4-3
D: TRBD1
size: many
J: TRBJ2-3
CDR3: CASAEGTGLSTDTQYF
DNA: TGCGCCAGCGCTGAGGGGACAGGACTCAGCACAGATACGCAGTATTTT

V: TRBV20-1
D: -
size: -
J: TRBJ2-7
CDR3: CSAFRSWEGGYEQYF
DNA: TGCAGTGCTTTTCGTTCCTGGGAGGGGGGGTACGAGCAGTACTTC

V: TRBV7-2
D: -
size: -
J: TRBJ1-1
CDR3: CASSLLTGVPNTEAYF
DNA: TGTGCCAGCAGCTTACTAACAGGTGTTCCTAACACTGAAGCTTACTTT

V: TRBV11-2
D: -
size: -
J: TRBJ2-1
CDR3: CASSLAPEAHEQFF
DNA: TGTGCCAGCAGCTTAGCGCCGGAAGCGCATGAGCAGTTCTTC

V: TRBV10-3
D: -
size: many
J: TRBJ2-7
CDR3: CAISPGHHSYEQYF
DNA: TGTGCCATCAGTCCGGGACATCACTCCTACGAGCAGTACTTC

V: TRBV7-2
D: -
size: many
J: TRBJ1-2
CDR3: CASSPDGGTWYGYTF
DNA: TGTGCCAGCAGCCCGGACGGGGGGACATGGTATGGCTACACCTTC

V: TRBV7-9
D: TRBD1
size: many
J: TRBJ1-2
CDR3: CASSINADRDYGYTF
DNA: TGTGCCAGCAGCATCAACGCGGACAGGGACTATGGCTACACCTTC

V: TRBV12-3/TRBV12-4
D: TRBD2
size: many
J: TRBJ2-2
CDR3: CASSLDGGSPNTGELFF
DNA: TGTGCCAGCAGTTTAGACGGCGGGAGCCCGAACACCGGGGAGCTGTTTTTT

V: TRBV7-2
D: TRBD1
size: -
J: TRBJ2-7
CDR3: CASSYRDRGREQYF
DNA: TGTGCCAGCAGCTACCGGGACAGGGGACGGGAGCAGTACTTC

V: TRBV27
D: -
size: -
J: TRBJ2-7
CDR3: CASSSLSLGQGPYEQYF
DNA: TGTGCCAGCAGTTCATTAAGTTTGGGGCAGGGACCCTACGAGCAGTACTTC

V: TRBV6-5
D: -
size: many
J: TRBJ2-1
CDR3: CASSYSVGGPYNEQFF
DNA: TGTGCCAGCAGTTACTCAGTGGGTGGACCCTACAATGAGCAGTTCTTC

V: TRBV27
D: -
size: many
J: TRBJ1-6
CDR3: CASCPGRYNSPLHF
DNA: TGTGCCAGTTGCCCGGGACGGTATAATTCACCCCTCCACTTT